The next 16 T cell receptor beta chains were all read from a single sample in a study of control samples from healthy donors and cancer patients (dated by TCRdb to 2019 to 2021). Libraries were made using the immunoSEQ multiplex PCR assay. What TCRdb holds here is the immuneACCESS table cut down to in-frame rearrangements. Part of the clones is not present; checked against another copy, under half of the missing clones reflect an unresolved V gene, and the others are unexplained. This sample gives fewer than 200,000 clones in total; around 94% of them show up just once. The ten largest clones capture around 1.5% of the sample. Material: blood. These receptors came from a man aged 25-40 years in good health.

The gene calls are TRBV29-1 and TRBJ1-2; 9 bases line up with TRBD1. Germline loops: CDR1 SQVTM, CDR2 ANQGSEA. The CDR3 runs 12 residues. V lost 7 bases to trimming and J lost 7 bases; unmatched junction nucleotides: 7. The CDR3 loop reads CSAPGTGFGYTF. CDR3 nucleotide sequence: TGCAGCGCCCCCGGGACAGGGTTTGGCTACACCTTC.

This rearrangement joins TRBV6-6 to TRBJ1-3, with D tentatively TRBD1 (5 bases). V lost 2 bases, J lost 2 bases, and 7 bases lay in between. The CDR3 loop spans 14 amino acids. CDR1 is MNHNY and CDR2 is SVGAGI in the germline V gene (reference sequence). The CDR3 nucleotides are TGTGCCAGCAGTTACCTGACAGCTGGAAACACCATATATTTT. Translating it yields CASSYLTAGNTIYF.

The chain couples TRBV12-3 or TRBV12-4 to TRBJ1-2; 9 bases map to TRBD1. The CDR3 consists of 13 residues. V gave up 5 bases and J gave up 4 bases; unmatched junction bases: 2. CDR3 sequence reads: CASSEDRGYGYTF. Written as DNA, the CDR3 is TGTGCCAGCAGTGAGGACAGGGGCTATGGCTACACCTTC.

This chain connects TRBV6-5 to TRBJ1-5; 8 bases fit TRBD1. V trimming: 8 bases; J trimming: 6 bases; junction bases outside the gene matches: 3. Germline values: CDR1 MNHEY, CDR2 SVGAGI. This CDR3 contains 12 residues. As DNA, the CDR3 is TGTGCCAGCGGACAGGGAATTCAGCCCCAGCATTTT. This translates into CASGQGIQPQHF.

The chain has TRBV4-1 and TRBJ2-7; D is unresolved. Between the trimmed V and J ends, which lost 4 bases and 1 base, there was a span of 14 bases. CDR1 is MGHRA, CDR2 YSYEKL, per germline. The CDR3 is made up of 15 amino acids. CDR3 DNA sequence: TGCGCCAGCAGCCCTTTTCATAGTTCTTCCTACGAGCAGTACTTC. It codes for CASSPFHSSSYEQYF.

The rearrangement joins TRBV12-5 to TRBJ2-3; 9 nucleotides align to TRBD1. V dropped 7 bases and J dropped 6; count of bases not matched to a gene: 11. The CDR3 loop spans 15 amino acids. Germline V gene data show CDR1 as LGHNT and CDR2 as FRNRAP. The CDR3 loop is CASALGQGGMDTQYF. The CDR3 nucleotides read TGTGCTAGTGCCTTGGGACAGGGTGGGATGGATACGCAGTATTTT.

The chain employs TRBV12-3 or TRBV12-4 and TRBJ1-2; D unresolved. CDR3 size: 12 residues. Trimming pared 3 bases from V and 7 bases from J, leaving 9 bases between. The CDR3: CASSLREVGYTF. The CDR3 nucleotides are TGTGCCAGCAGTTTGAGGGAAGTTGGCTACACCTTC.

This rearrangement joins TRBV9 to TRBJ1-5; no definite D call. CDR3 length: 15 residues. Germline-derived CDR1 and CDR2 are SGDLS and YYNGEE. Between the trimmed V and J ends, which lost 4 bases and 7 bases, there was a span of 18 bases. CDR3 in amino acids: CASSSHDRVDQPQHF. The CDR3 bases are TGTGCCAGCAGCTCCCATGACCGGGTGGACCAGCCCCAGCATTTT.

J is TRBJ2-3 and V is TRBV10-3, with 7 nucleotides matching TRBD2. In germline, CDR1 is ENHRY, CDR2 SYGVKD. The CDR3 is 14 amino acids. V lost 8 bases and J lost 2; bases outside the gene matches: 7. The chain's CDR3 is CAISSGYSTDTQYF. DNA of the CDR3: TGTGCCATCTCTAGCGGATATTCCACAGATACGCAGTATTTT.

This clone was seen a single time. The chain employs TRBV7-9 and TRBJ1-2; unclear D gene. Deletions cut 5 bases from V and 3 bases from J, with 19 bases between. The CDR3 sequence is 16 residues long. Germline-derived CDR1 and CDR2 are SEHNR and FQNEAQ (reference sequence). The CDR3 is CASSPVNGYSDYGYTF. Here the CDR3 DNA reads TGTGCCAGCAGCCCTGTCAACGGGTATTCGGACTATGGCTACACCTTC.

The rearrangement joins TRBV5-8 to TRBJ1-6; TRBD1 is a possible D gene (5 bases). The germline CDR1 and CDR2 sequences are SGHTS and YDEGEE. This CDR3 spans 14 amino acids. V lost 0 bases and J 8 bases, leaving 9 bases between the germline ends. DNA for the CDR3: TGTGCCAGCAGCTTGGGCCAGGGACATTCACCCCTCCACTTT. As protein: CASSLGQGHSPLHF.

This clone was recorded a few times. The rearrangement uses TRBV19 and TRBJ1-1; 10 bases line up with TRBD1. Germline CDR1 is LNHDA and CDR2 is SQIVND (reference sequence). This CDR3 spans 15 amino acids. Trimming removed 1 base from V and 7 bases from J; junction bases left unmatched: 6. The CDR3 nucleotides read TGTGCCAGTAGTATAGCAGGGACAGGGGTCATTGAAGCTTTCTTT. This codes for CASSIAGTGVIEAFF.

The J gene is TRBJ1-5, the V gene TRBV5-6; weak D call: TRBD1 (5 bases). V was pared by 0 bases and J by 8 bases, with 9 bases between. The length of the CDR3 is 13 residues. The germline V gene encodes CDR1 SGHDT and CDR2 YYEEEE. The DNA for the CDR3 is TGTGCCAGCAGCTTGGGGCGGGGCAAGCCCCAGCATTTT. The encoded protein is CASSLGRGKPQHF.

V usage is TRBV27 and J usage is TRBJ2-3, with D possibly being TRBD2 (5 bases). Germline CDR1 and CDR2: MNHEY and SMNVEV (reference sequence). This CDR3 is built from 15 residues. Between the trimmed V and J ends, which lost 5 bases and 2 bases, there was a span of 14 bases. The CDR3 reads CASSRGGRYTDTQYF. CDR3 nucleotides: TGTGCCAGCAGTCGTGGCGGGCGGTACACAGATACGCAGTATTTT.

The genes are TRBV28 and TRBJ1-1, with 8 positions matching TRBD1. The germline V gene encodes CDR1 MDHEN and CDR2 SYDVKM. The CDR3 loop spans 15 amino acids. Trimming removed 6 bases from V and 4 bases from J; junction bases left unmatched: 10. CDR3 DNA sequence: TGTGCCAGCAGCGTCCCCGGGACAGGCGGCACTGAAGCTTTCTTT. Translating it yields CASSVPGTGGTEAFF.

The rearrangement joins TRBV5-1 to TRBJ2-5, with 7 bases identical to TRBD2. V lost 4 bases and J lost 1; bases outside the gene matches: 10. The CDR3 is 16 amino acids. Germline CDR1 is SGHRS and CDR2 is YFSETQ. The CDR3 loop reads CASSGAPGGGQETQYF. CDR3 coding DNA: TGCGCCAGCAGCGGGGCCCCGGGAGGTGGCCAAGAGACCCAGTACTTC.